This TCR beta chain is from a study of T-cell memory formation after mild COVID-19. General study results and limits: Nothing confirmed that second-wave clones peaking on day 37 were specific for SARS-CoV-2. Clones that contracted clustered mainly in CM and EM if CD4+ and in EMRA if CD8+. Day 15 to 85 contracting clones showed balanced CD4/CD8; later expanders leaned CD4+.

On this clonotype itself: Its specificity is unknown.

Libraries for TCRalpha and TCRbeta carried sample barcodes and unique molecular identifiers via 5'RACE. TCRdb re-analysed the 5' RACE reads in MiXCR, keeping a single row per CDR3 protein. Of more than 300,000 distinct CDR3 sequences in the sample, roughly an eighth were seen once. Germline CDR1 reads LNHNV; CDR2 reads YYDKDF (reference sequence). This CDR3 region has 15 residues. J gave up 5 bases and V 3 bases, and 9 bases lay outside the gene matches. The sample taken for sequencing was PBMCs or a T cell subset sorted from them (not recorded which). The V call is TRBV15, the J call TRBJ1-1; 7 nucleotides match TRBD1. This TCR derives from a man between 18 and 29 years old who had mild COVID-19 (a few samples of this study predate the infection). Cell type and time point are not known. This CDR3 is CATSSWKGAGTEAFF. In DNA form, the CDR3 reads TGTGCCACCAGCAGCTGGAAGGGGGCAGGGACTGAAGCTTTCTTT.